This T cell receptor (beta chain) was identified in a study of blood T cell repertoires in COVID-19. Study information: The cDNA or gDNA used as material had been derived from T cells, B-cell-depleted T cells, or PBMCs.

Looked up from germline, CDR1 is SEHNR and CDR2 is FQNEAQ (reference sequence). V shed 2 bases and J 3 bases; nucleotides not matched to a gene: 7. CDR3 length: 16 residues. Original data processing: From reference gene primer amplification, estimates of nucleated cell counts were derived. Assay: immunoSEQ multiplex PCR; the TCRdb copy retains only in-frame clones and omits some. The DNA gave D and trimming, while V, J and clone size come from that table. The data show some 290,000 clones, with about 90% seen just once and 9.5% to 15% held by the top ten. The Seattle patients joined while their infection was active and were tracked longitudinally afterward.

Sequences were obtained from peripheral blood. This sequence joins TRBV7-9 and TRBJ2-3; 8 nucleotides agree with TRBD2. The receptor was isolated from a woman in her twenties or thirties with COVID-19, enrolled during active disease. In DNA, the CDR3 is TGTGCCAGCAGCTTAAGACTAGCGTCGGGAACAGATACGCAGTATTTT. It translates to CASSLRLASGTDTQYF. The complete variable domain, with remaining parts taken from reference TRBV7-9 and TRBJ2-3, reads DTGVSQNPRHKITKRGQNVTFRCDPISEHNRLYWYRQTLGQGPEFLTYFQNEAQLEKSRLLSDRFSAERPKGSFSTLEIQRTEQGDSAMYLCASSLRLASGTDTQYFGPGTRLTVL.